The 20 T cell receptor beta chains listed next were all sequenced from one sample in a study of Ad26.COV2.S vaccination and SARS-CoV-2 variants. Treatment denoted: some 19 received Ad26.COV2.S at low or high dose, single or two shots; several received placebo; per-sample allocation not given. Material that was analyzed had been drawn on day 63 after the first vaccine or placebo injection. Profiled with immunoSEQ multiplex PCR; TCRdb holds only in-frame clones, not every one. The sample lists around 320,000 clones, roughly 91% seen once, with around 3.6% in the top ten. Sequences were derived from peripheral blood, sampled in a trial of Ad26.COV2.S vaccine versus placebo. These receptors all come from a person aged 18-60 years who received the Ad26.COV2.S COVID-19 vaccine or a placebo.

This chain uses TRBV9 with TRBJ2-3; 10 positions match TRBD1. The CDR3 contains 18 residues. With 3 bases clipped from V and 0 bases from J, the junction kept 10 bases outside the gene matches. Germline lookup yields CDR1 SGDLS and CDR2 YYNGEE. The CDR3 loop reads CASSDRDRGASSTDTQYF. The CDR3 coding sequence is TGTGCCAGCAGCGACCGGGACAGGGGCGCCTCTAGCACAGATACGCAGTATTTT.

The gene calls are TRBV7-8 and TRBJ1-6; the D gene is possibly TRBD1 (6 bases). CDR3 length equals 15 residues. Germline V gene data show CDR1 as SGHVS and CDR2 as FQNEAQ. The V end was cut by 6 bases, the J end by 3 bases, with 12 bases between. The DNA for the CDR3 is TGTGCCAGCAGGGGAAGGGGGGACTATAATTCACCCCTCCACTTT. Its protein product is CASRGRGDYNSPLHF.

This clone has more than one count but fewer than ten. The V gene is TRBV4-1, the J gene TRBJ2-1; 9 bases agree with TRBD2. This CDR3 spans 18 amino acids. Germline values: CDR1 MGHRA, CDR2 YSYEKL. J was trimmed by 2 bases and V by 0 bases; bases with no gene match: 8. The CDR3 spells CASSQDGAGGLTYNEQFF. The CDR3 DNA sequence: TGCGCCAGCAGCCAAGATGGGGCGGGGGGGCTTACCTACAATGAGCAGTTCTTC.

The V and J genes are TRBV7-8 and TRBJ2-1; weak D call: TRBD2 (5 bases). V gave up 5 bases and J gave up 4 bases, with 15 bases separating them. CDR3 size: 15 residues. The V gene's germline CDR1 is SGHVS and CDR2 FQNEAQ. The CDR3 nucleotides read TGTGCCAGCAGCCCTTACCGGACTCCTTACAATGAGCAGTTCTTC. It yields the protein CASSPYRTPYNEQFF. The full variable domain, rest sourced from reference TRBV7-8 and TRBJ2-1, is GAGVSQSPRYKVAKRGQDVALRCDPISGHVSLFWYQQALGQGPEFLTYFQNEAQLDKSGLPSDRFFAERPEGSVSTLKIQRTQQEDSAVYLCASSPYRTPYNEQFFGPGTRLTVL.

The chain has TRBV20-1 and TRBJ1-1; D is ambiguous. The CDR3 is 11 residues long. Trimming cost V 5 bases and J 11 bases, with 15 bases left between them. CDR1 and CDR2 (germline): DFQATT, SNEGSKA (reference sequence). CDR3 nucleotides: TGCAGTGCTGGGTCCCCCACGATGGCTTTCTTT. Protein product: CSAGSPTMAFF.

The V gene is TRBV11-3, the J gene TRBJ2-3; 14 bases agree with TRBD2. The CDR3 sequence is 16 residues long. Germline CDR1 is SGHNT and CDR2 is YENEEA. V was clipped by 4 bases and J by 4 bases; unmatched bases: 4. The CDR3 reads CASSSGLAGVADTQYF. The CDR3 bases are TGTGCCAGCAGCTCGGGACTAGCGGGGGTGGCAGATACGCAGTATTTT. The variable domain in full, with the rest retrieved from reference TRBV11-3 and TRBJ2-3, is EAGVVQSPRYKIIEKKQPVAFWCNPISGHNTLYWYLQNLGQGPELLIRYENEEAVDDSQLPKDRFSAERLKGVDSTLKIQPAELGDSAVYLCASSSGLAGVADTQYFGPGTRLTVL.

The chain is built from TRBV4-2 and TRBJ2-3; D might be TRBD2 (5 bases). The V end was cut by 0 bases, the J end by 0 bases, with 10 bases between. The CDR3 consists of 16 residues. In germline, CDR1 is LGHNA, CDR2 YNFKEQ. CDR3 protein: CASSQDEAASTDTQYF. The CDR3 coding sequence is TGTGCCAGCAGCCAAGATGAAGCGGCTAGCACAGATACGCAGTATTTT.

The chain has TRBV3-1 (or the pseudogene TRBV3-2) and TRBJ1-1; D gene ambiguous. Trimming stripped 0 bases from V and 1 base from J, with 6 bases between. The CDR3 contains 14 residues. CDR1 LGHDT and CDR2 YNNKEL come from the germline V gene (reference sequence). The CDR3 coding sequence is TGTGCCAGCAGCCAAGAATGGCCGAACACTGAAGCTTTCTTT. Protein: CASSQEWPNTEAFF.

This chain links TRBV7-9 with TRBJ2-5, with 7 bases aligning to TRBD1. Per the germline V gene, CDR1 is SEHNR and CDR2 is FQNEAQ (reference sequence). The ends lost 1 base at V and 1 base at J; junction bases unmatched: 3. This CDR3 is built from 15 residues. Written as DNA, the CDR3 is TGTGCCAGCAGCTTAGACGGGACAGCCCAAGAGACCCAGTACTTC. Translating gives CASSLDGTAQETQYF.

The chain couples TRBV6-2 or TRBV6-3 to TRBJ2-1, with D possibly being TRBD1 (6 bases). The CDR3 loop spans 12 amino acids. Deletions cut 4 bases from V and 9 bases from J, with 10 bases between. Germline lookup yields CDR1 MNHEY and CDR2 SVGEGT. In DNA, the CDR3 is TGTGCCAGCAGTTTGGGGGCATTTGAGCAGTTCTTC. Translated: CASSLGAFEQFF.

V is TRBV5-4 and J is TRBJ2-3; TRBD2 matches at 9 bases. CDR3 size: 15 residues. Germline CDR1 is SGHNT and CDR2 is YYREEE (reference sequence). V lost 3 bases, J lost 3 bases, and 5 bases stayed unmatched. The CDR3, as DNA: TGTGCCAGCAGCTACGCGGGGGGGACTACAGATACGCAGTATTTT. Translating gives CASSYAGGTTDTQYF.

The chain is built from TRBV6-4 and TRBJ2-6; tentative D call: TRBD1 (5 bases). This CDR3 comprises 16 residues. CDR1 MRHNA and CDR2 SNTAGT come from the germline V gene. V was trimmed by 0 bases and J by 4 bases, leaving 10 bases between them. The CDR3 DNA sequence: TGTGCCAGCAGTGACTCTGGGGCCATGGGGGCCAACGTCCTGACTTTC. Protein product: CASSDSGAMGANVLTF.

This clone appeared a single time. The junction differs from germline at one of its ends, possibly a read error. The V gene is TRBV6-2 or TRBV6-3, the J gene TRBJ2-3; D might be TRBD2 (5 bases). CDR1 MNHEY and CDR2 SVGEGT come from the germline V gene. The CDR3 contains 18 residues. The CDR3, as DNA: TGTGCCAGCAGTTACCACCCTCGGGAAACCCAAAGCACTGATACGCAGTATTTT. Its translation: CASSYHPRETQSTDTQYF.

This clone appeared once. The CDR3 spells CASSPYYWTGGDGYTF. The CDR3 DNA follows: TGTGCCAGCAGCCCATACTACTGGACAGGGGGGGATGGCTACACCTTC. The V gene is TRBV5-6, the J gene TRBJ1-2; 10 bases agree with TRBD1. This CDR3 spans 16 amino acids. Germline V gives CDR1 SGHDT, CDR2 YYEEEE. Germline trimming cut 4 bases from V and 6 bases from J; bases unmatched to any gene: 12.

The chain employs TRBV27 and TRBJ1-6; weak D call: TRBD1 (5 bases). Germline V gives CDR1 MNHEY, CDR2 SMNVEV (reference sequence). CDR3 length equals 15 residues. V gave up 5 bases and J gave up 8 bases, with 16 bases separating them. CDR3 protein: CASSPDAGDYSPLHF. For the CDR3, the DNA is TGTGCCAGCAGTCCTGACGCCGGGGACTATTCACCCCTCCACTTT.

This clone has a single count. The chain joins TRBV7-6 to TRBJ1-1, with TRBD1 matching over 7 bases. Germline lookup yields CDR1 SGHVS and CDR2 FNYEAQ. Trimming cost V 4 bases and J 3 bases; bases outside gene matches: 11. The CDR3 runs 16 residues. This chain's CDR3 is CASSSEGAAWDTEAFF. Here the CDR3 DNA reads TGTGCCAGCAGCTCAGAGGGGGCGGCATGGGACACTGAAGCTTTCTTT.

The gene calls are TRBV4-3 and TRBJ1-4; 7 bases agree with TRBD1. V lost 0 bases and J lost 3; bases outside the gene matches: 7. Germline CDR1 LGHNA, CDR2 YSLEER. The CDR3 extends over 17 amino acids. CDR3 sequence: CASSQERPGTANEKLFF. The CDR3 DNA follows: TGCGCCAGCAGCCAAGAAAGGCCCGGGACAGCTAATGAAAAACTGTTTTTT.

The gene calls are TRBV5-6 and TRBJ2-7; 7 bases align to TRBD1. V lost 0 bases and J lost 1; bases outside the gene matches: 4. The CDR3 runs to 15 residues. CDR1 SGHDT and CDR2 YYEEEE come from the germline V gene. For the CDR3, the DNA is TGTGCCAGCAGCTTGGCCTTGACAGGGTCCTACGAGCAGTACTTC. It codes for CASSLALTGSYEQYF.

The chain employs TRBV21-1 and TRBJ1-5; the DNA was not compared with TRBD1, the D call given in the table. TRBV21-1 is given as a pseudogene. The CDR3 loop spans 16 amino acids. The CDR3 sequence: CASSKLRDRAYQPQHF. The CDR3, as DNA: TGTGCCAGCAGCAAGCTCCGGGACAGGGCCTATCAGCCCCAGCATTTT.

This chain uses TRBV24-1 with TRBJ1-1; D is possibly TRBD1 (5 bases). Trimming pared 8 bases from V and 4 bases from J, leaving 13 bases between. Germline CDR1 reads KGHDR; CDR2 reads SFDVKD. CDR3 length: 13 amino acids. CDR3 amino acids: CATMSRGGTEAFF. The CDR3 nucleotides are TGTGCCACCATGTCGCGGGGGGGCACTGAAGCTTTCTTT.